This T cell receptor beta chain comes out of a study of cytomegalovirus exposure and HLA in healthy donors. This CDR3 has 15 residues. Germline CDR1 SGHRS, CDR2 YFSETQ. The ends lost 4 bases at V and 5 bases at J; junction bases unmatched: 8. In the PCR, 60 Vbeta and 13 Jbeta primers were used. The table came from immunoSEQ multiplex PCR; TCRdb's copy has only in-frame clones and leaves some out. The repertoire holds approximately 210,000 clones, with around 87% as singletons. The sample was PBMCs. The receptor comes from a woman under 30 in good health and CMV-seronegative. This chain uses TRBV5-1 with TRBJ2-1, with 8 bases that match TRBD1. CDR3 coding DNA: TGCGCCAGCAGCGTTGTGACAGGGGATAACAATGAGCAGTTCTTC. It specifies CASSVVTGDNNEQFF.